This T cell receptor (beta chain) was sequenced during a study of T-cell reconstitution after alpha-beta-depleted transplantation in children. Findings and caveats of the study: Day-60 TCRbeta diversity that was high in some patients was derived from surviving recipient T cells and thymic progenitors. Reportedly, alpha-beta T cells present about two months post-transplant originated from several hundred expanded clones of graft origin.

Many counts were recorded for this clonotype. What it binds is not known. Unique molecular identifiers were incorporated when the TCRbeta library was constructed. A single record per CDR3 protein comes from TCRdb applying MiXCR to the PCR reads. The sample lists a few hundred thousand distinct CDR3 sequences, roughly 9.1% occurring once. This clonotype originated in a boy under two years old with acute myeloid leukemia, due to receive a stem cell transplant. Specimen: PBMCs, collected before TCRalphabeta/CD19-depleted stem cell transplant.

CDR3 amino acids: CASTRQGDGYTF. Here the CDR3 DNA reads TGTGCCAGCACCCGACAGGGGGATGGCTACACCTTC. This sequence joins TRBV7-9 and TRBJ1-2, with 9 bases lining up with TRBD1. Germline V gene sequence: CDR1 SEHNR, CDR2 FQNEAQ (reference sequence). V was pared by 7 bases and J by 6 bases, with 3 bases of the junction left unmatched. The CDR3 totals 12 residues.